One and the same sample provided the 6 T cell receptor beta chains below, sequenced in a study of molecular identifiers for immune sequencing clone quantification. TCRdb passed the PCR reads through MiXCR, listing each CDR3 protein once. The sample lists 90,000 or so distinct CDR3 sequences; around 20% were seen once. Material: naive CD8+ T cells from blood, with Jurkat cell RNA spiked in. Stated subset: FACS-sorted CD8+CD4-CCR7+CD45RA+ naive T cells. The receptors originated from a human donor in good health. Some libraries in this study had Jurkat cell RNA spiked in.

In the case of this clonotype: Germline is not matched at one junction end, which may reflect a read error. The gene calls are TRBV4-2 and TRBJ2-5, with D possibly being TRBD2 (5 bases). CDR3 length equals 16 residues. Germline V gene data show CDR1 as LGHNA and CDR2 as YNFKEQ. The CDR3 region has the DNA TGTGCCAGCAGCCAAGAGTCCGGAGGTCTATATGAGACCCAGCACTTC. This sequence encodes CASSQESGGLYETQHF.

This clonotype was seen at least ten times. The chain employs TRBV12-3 or TRBV12-4 and TRBJ2-4; D unclear. The germline V and J ends were trimmed by 4 bases and 0 bases, with 4 bases remaining between them. The CDR3 spans 13 residues. The CDR3 nucleotides read TGTGCCAGCAGTTCGGGAGCCAAAAACATTCAGTACTTC. Encoded protein: CASSSGAKNIQYF.

Remarks on this clonotype: At one of its ends the junction is not consistent with the germline gene, which may arise from a read error. V usage is TRBV5-3 and J usage is TRBJ2-5; 7 bases fit TRBD1. TRBV5-3 counts as an open reading frame of uncertain function. The CDR3 is made up of 16 amino acids. The chain's CDR3 is CASSYRDREDQETQYF. The CDR3 DNA reads as TGTGCCAGCAGCTATCGGGACAGAGAAGACCAAGAGACCCAGTACTTC.

The chain has TRBV7-9 and TRBJ1-2; D is perhaps TRBD1 (6 bases). The CDR3 extends over 17 amino acids. The germline V gene has CDR1 SEHNR and CDR2 FQNEAQ (reference sequence). Trimming left V 3 bases short and J 2 bases short, with 19 bases between. The CDR3 DNA sequence: TGTGCCAGCAGCTTCAGCGGGGTAACAGGGAAAAACTATGGCTACACCTTC. As protein: CASSFSGVTGKNYGYTF.

As concerns this clonotype: This could be a read error, since a much larger clone is one nucleotide away. V usage is TRBV18 and J usage is TRBJ2-7, with TRBD2 as a possible D gene (6 bases). The CDR3 is 14 residues long. Germline V lookup: CDR1 KGHSH, CDR2 LQKENI. Trimming took off 8 bases at V and 1 base at J, with 15 bases between the two ends. This CDR3 reads CASPLVGGSYEQYF. As DNA, the CDR3 is TGTGCCAGCCCACTCGTGGGGGGTTCCTACGAGCAGTACTTC.

There are many counts of this clonotype. The CDR3 region has the DNA TGCAGTGCTTTCAGGGAAAGGAATTCACCCCTCCACTTT. Residues: CSAFRERNSPLHF. The V call is TRBV20-1, the J call TRBJ1-6; a possible D gene is TRBD1 (5 bases). CDR1 DFQATT and CDR2 SNEGSKA come from the germline V gene (reference sequence). Trimming took 5 bases from V and 7 from J, leaving 12 bases between them. There are 13 residues in the CDR3.